Sequencing of this T cell receptor beta chain was carried out in a study of blood T cells in healthy people across ages. Study observations and caveats: CMV infection status of these donors was not known.

Trimming removed 4 bases from V and 5 bases from J, with 8 bases in between. The length of the CDR3 is 12 residues. The germline V gene encodes CDR1 MDHEN and CDR2 SYDVKM. For every donor, a draw yielded around 9.4 milliliters of peripheral blood. Extracted total RNA amounted to at least 5.5 micrograms for each sample. Concerning this clonotype itself: What it binds is not known.

It was with a sample-barcoded 5' primer and a J-beta primer mix that a second PCR of roughly 6 to 12 cycles was run. TCRdb itself ran the 5' RACE reads through MiXCR, one entry per CDR3 protein. Here the sample spans over 1.5 million distinct CDR3 sequences, roughly 52% being singletons. Sequenced input: blood. This receptor was taken from a woman in her thirties or forties in good health. The V and J genes are TRBV28 and TRBJ2-5; tentatively, D is TRBD2 (5 bases). The chain's CDR3 is CASSSQRETQYF. As DNA, the CDR3 is TGTGCCAGCAGTTCACAGCGGGAGACCCAGTACTTC.